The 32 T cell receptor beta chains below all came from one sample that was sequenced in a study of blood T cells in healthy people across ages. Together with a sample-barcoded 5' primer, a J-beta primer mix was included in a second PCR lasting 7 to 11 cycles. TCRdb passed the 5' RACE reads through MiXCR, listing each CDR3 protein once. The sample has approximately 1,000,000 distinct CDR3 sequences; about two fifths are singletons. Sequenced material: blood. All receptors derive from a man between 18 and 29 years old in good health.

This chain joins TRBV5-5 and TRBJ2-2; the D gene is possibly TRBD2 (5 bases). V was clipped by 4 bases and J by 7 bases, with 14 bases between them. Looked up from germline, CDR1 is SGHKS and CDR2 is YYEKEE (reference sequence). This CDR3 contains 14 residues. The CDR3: CASSKTIGDGELFF. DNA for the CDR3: TGTGCCAGCAGCAAGACTATTGGGGACGGGGAGCTGTTTTTT.

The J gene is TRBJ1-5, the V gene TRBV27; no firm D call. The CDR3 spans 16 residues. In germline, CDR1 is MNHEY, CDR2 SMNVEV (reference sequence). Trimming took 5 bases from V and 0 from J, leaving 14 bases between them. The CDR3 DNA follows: TGTGCCAGCAGTCTGACGTCGAGAAATAGCAATCAGCCCCAGCATTTT. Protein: CASSLTSRNSNQPQHF.

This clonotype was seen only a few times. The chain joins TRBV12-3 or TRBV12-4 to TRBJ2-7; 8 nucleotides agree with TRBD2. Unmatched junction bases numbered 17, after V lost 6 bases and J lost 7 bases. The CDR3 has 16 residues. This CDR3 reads CASRTIPGLGSNEQYF. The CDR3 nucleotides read TGTGCCAGCAGAACGATCCCGGGACTAGGGTCCAATGAGCAGTACTTC.

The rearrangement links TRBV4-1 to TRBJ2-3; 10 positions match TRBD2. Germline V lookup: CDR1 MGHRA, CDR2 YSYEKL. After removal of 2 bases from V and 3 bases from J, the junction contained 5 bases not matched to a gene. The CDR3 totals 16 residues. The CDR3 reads CASSQIGAGGTDTQYF. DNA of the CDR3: TGCGCCAGCAGCCAAATAGGAGCGGGGGGGACAGATACGCAGTATTTT.

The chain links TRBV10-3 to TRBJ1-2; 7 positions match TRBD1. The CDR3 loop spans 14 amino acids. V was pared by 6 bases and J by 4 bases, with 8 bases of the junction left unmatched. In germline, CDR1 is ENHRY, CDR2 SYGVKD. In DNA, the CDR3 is TGTGCCATCAGCGAGACAGGGAGCTTCTATGGCTACACCTTC. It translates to CAISETGSFYGYTF.

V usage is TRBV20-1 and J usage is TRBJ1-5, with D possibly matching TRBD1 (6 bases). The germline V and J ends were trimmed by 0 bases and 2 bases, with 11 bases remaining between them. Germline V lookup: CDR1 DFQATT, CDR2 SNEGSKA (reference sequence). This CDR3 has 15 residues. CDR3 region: CSARDRGGGNQPQHF. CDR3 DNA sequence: TGCAGTGCTAGAGACAGGGGAGGAGGCAATCAGCCCCAGCATTTT.

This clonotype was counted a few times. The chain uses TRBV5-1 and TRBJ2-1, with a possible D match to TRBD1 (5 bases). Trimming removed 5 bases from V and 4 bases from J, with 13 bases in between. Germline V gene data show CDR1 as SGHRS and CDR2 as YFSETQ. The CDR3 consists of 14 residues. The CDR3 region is CASSSDRGYNEQFF. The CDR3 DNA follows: TGCGCCAGCAGTTCGGATAGGGGATACAATGAGCAGTTCTTC. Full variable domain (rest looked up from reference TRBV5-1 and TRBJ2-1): KAGVTQTPRYLIKTRGQQVTLSCSPISGHRSVSWYQQTPGQGLQFLFEYFSETQRNKGNFPGRFSGRQFSNSRSEMNVSTLELGDSALYLCASSSDRGYNEQFFGPGTRLTVL.

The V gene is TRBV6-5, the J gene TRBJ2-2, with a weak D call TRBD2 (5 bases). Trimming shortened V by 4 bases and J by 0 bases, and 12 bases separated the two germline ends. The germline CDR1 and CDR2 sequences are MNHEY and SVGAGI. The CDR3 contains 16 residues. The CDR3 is CASSSRTYPNTGELFF. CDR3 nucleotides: TGTGCCAGCAGTTCCCGGACTTATCCGAACACCGGGGAGCTGTTTTTT.

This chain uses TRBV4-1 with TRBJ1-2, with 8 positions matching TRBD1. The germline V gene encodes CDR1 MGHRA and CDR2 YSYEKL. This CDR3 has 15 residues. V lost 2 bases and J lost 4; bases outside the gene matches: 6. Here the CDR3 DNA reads TGCGCCAGCAGCCAACAGACAGGGGATGGCTATGGCTACACCTTC. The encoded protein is CASSQQTGDGYGYTF.

This CDR3 reads CASGLGLAETQYF. Written as DNA, the CDR3 is TGTGCTAGTGGTTTGGGACTGGCGGAGACCCAGTACTTC. The rearrangement uses TRBV12-5 and TRBJ2-5; D is uncertain. The CDR3 extends over 13 amino acids. Trimming took 1 base from V and 5 from J, leaving 8 bases between them. Germline V gene lookup returns CDR1 LGHNT and CDR2 FRNRAP.

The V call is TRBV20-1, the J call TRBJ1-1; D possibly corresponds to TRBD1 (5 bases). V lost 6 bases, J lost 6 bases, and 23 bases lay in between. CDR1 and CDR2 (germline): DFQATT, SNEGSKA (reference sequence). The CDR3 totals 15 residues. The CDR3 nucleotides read TGCAGTGCCAATCCCCTGGGGGTCGGGGTGGCTGAAGCTTTCTTT. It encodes CSANPLGVGVAEAFF.

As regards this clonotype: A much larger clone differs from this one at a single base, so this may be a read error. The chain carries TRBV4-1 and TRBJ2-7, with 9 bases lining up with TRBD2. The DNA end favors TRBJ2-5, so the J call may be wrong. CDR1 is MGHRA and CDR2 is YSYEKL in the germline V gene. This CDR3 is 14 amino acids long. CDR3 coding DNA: TGCGCCAGCAGCCGAGGACTAGCGTCGGAGACCCAGTACTTC. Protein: CASSRGLASETQYF.

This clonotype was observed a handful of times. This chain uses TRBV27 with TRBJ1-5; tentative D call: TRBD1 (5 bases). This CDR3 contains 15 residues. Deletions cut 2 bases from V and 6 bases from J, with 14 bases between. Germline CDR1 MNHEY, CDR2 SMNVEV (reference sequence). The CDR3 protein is CASSLRSGIGQPQHF. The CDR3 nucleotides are TGTGCCAGCAGTTTACGTTCAGGGATCGGTCAGCCCCAGCATTTT.

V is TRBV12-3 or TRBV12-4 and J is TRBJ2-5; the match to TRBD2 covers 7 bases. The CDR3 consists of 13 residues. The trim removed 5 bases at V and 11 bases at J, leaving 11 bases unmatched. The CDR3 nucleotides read TGTGCCAGCAGTCCCGGGACTACTGGTGAGCAGTACTTC. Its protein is CASSPGTTGEQYF.

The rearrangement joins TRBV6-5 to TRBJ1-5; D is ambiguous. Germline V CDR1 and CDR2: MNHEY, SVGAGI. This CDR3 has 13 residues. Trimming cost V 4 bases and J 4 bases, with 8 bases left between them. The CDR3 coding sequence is TGTGCCAGCAGTTCCTGGGCAAATCAGCCCCAGCATTTT. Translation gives CASSSWANQPQHF.

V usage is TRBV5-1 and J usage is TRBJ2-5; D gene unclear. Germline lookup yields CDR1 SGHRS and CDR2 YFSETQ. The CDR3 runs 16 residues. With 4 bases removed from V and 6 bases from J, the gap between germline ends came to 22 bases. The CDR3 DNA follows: TGCGCCAGCAGCCCGACACAGAGAATCCAAGTTAAGACCCAGTACTTC. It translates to CASSPTQRIQVKTQYF. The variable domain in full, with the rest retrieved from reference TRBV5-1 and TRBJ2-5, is KAGVTQTPRYLIKTRGQQVTLSCSPISGHRSVSWYQQTPGQGLQFLFEYFSETQRNKGNFPGRFSGRQFSNSRSEMNVSTLELGDSALYLCASSPTQRIQVKTQYFGPGTRLLVL.

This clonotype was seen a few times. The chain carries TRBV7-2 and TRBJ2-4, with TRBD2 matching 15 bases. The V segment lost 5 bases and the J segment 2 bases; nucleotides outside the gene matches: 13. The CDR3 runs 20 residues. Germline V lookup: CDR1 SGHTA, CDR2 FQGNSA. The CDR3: CASSELGRTSGGASKNIQYF. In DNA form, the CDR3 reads TGTGCCAGCAGCGAACTAGGCCGGACTAGCGGGGGGGCATCCAAAAACATTCAGTACTTC.

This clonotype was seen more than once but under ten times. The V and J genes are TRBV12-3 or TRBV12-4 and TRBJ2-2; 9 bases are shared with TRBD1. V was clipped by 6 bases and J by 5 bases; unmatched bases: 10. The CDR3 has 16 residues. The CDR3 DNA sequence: TGTGCCAGCAGCCCGGGACAGGGAATGCGGACCGGGGAGCTGTTTTTT. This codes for CASSPGQGMRTGELFF.

This CDR3 is CASSQGYLGEEAFF. The CDR3 nucleotides are TGTGCCAGCAGCCAAGGTTACCTGGGAGAGGAAGCTTTCTTT. The J gene is TRBJ1-1, the V gene TRBV4-2, with D unresolved. The CDR3 spans 14 residues. Germline V CDR1 and CDR2: LGHNA, YNFKEQ. Deletions cut 1 base from V and 8 bases from J, with 14 bases between.

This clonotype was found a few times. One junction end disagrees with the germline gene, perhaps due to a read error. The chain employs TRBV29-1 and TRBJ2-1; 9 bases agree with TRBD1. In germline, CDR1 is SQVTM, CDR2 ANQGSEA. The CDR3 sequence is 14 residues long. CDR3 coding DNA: TGCAGCGTCCTACAGGGGGCCTCCTACAATGAACAGTTCTTC. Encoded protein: CSVLQGASYNEQFF.

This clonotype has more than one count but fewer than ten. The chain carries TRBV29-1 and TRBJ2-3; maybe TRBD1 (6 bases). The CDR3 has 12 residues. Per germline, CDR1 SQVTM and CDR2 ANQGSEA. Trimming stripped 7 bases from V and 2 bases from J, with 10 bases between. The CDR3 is CSAGEPTDTQYF. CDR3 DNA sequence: TGCAGCGCAGGGGAGCCCACAGATACGCAGTATTTT.

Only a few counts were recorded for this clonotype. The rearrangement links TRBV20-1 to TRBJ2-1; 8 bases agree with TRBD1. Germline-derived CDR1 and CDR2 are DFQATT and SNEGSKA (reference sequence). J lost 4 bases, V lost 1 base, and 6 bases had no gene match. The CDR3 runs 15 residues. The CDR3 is CSARGGQGRYNEQFF. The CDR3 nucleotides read TGCAGTGCTAGAGGAGGACAGGGAAGGTACAATGAGCAGTTCTTC.

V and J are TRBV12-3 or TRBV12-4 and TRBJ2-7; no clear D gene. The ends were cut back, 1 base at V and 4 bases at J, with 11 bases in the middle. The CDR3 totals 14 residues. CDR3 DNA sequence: TGTGCCAGCAGTTTAGAGCTAGGGATGTACGAGCAGTACTTC. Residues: CASSLELGMYEQYF.

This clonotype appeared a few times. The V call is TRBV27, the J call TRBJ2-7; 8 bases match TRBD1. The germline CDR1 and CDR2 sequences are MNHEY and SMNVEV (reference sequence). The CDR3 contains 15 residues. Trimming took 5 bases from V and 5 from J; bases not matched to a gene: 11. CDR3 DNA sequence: TGTGCCAGCAGTCCCAGGACAGGGATTTTCAACGAGCAGTACTTC. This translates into CASSPRTGIFNEQYF.

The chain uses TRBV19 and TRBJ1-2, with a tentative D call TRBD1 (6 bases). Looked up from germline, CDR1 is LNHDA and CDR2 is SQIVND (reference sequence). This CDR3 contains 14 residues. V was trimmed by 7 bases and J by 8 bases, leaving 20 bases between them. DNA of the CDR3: TGTGCCAGTAACTTCCAGGGGATTGGCCGCGGCTACACCTTC. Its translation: CASNFQGIGRGYTF.

The CDR3 nucleotides are TGTGCCAGCAGCTTAAGATGGCAGGGGTCAAAGCAGTTCTTC. As protein: CASSLRWQGSKQFF. The chain uses TRBV7-2 and TRBJ2-1; D is possibly TRBD1 (6 bases). Germline V gene data show CDR1 as SGHTA and CDR2 as FQGNSA. V dropped 2 bases and J dropped 11 bases, with 16 bases sitting between them. The CDR3 sequence is 14 residues long.

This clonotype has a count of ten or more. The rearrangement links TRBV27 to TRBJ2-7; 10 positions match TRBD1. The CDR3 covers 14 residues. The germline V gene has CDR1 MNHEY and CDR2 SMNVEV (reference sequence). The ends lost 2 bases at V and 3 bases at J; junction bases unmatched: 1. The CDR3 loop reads CASSLGTGVYEQYF. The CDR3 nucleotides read TGTGCCAGCAGTTTAGGGACAGGGGTCTACGAGCAGTACTTC.

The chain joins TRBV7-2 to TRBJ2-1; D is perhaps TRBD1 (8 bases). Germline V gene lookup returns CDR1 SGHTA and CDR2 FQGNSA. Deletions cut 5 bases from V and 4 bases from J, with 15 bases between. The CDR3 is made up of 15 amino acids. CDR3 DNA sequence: TGTGCCAGCAGCGTTACAGGGGGGGGATACAATGAGCAGTTCTTC. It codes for CASSVTGGGYNEQFF. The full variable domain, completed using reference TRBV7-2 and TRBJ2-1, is GAGVSQSPSNKVTEKGKDVELRCDPISGHTALYWYRQSLGQGLEFLIYFQGNSAPDKSGLPSDRFSAERTGGSVSTLTIQRTQQEDSAVYLCASSVTGGGYNEQFFGPGTRLTVL.

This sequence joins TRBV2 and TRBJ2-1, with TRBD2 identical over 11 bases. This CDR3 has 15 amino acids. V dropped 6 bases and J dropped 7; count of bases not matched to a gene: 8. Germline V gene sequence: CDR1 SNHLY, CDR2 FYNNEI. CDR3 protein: CASSSKRTSGNEQFF. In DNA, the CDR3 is TGTGCCAGCAGCTCCAAGAGGACTAGCGGGAATGAGCAGTTCTTC.

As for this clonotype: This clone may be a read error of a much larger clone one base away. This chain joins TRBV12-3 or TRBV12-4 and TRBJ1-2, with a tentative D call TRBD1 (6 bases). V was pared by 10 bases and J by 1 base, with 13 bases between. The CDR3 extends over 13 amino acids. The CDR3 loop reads CATTGHCNYGYTF. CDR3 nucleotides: TGTGCCACCACGGGACACTGTAACTATGGCTACACCTTC.

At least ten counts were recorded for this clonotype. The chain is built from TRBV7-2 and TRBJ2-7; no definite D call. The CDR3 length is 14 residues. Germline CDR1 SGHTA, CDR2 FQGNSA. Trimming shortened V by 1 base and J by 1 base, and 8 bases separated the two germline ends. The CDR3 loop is CASSLGARSYEQYF. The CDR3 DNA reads TGTGCCAGCAGCTTAGGGGCAAGATCCTACGAGCAGTACTTC.

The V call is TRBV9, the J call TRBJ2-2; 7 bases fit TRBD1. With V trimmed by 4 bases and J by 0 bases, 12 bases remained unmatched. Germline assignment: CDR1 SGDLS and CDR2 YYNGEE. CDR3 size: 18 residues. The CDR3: CASSFPTLGTANTGELFF. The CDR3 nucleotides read TGTGCCAGCAGCTTCCCAACCCTCGGGACAGCGAACACCGGGGAGCTGTTTTTT.